The source of this T cell receptor (beta chain) is a study of cytomegalovirus exposure and HLA in healthy donors. Study results and limitations: Cytomegalovirus-associated TCR beta chains were listed, numbering more than 150. 16,951 TCR beta sequences were associated with HLA alleles at 0.05 false discovery rate in a later analysis. Later analysis found that TCR beta chains associated with HLA were more clonally expanded than other, equally common chains.

This clone was counted only a few times. What it recognizes is unknown. PCR used 60 Vbeta primers and 13 Jbeta primers. The table came from immunoSEQ multiplex PCR; TCRdb's copy has only in-frame clones and leaves some out. The data hold around 120,000 clones, with roughly 60% observed a single time. Losses at the gene ends were 8 bases for V and 7 bases for J; bases not matched to a gene: 12. The CDR3 totals 14 residues. CDR1 is SNHLY, CDR2 FYNNEI, per germline. Input material: PBMCs. This receptor was identified in a man aged 35 to 55 in good health and CMV-seropositive. The chain has TRBV2 and TRBJ2-5; 8 positions agree with TRBD1. CDR3 in DNA: TGTGCCAGCCTCAGGGGGCTTCGAGAGTTGACCCAGTACTTC. Translating gives CASLRGLRELTQYF.